Described below is a single TCR beta chain sequence and its context. This clone was found a few times. There is no known antigen for this receptor. No base quality values were provided; no much bigger clone lies one nucleotide off. The source of the sample is a study of blood T cell repertoires in COVID-19 (dated by TCRdb to the early 2020s). In terms of the full investigation: Collaborator samples came from the United States, Italy and Spain and covered acute and convalescent phases of COVID-19. The samples were drawn from the first 160 participants of the ongoing ImmuneRACE study and from 1,254 subjects provided by 6 global collaborators. The repertoires were released in a freely available public database meant as a resource for research on the immune response to SARS-CoV-2. Where available, HLA class I and class II types were taken from metadata supplied by the sample provider and were not determined by assay-based typing. The material from the prospective study consisted of cDNA or gDNA derived from T cells, B-cell-depleted T cells, or PBMCs. The dataset comprised deeply sampled blood TCRbeta repertoires from subjects exposed to, actively infected with, or recovered from COVID-19. A de-identified subject ID, COVID-19 status, age in years and sex were almost always included in the sample metadata.

The CDR3, cysteine through phenylalanine, is 16 amino acids long. Kept here is only the CDR3 DNA, which spans 48 bases and is read in frame from base 1. V ends up 4 bases short and J 4 bases short, with an unmatched junction base count of 8. CDR1 MGHRA and CDR2 YSYEKL were looked up in the germline V gene. What the work shows at the level of the full study, not this receptor alone: The quantity of clinical and demographic metadata differed by source and by participant and was supplied without curation.

Collaborating institutions collected whole blood in K2EDTA tubes following their own protocols. Collaborator samples were shipped for TCRbeta analysis as frozen whole blood, isolated PBMCs, or DNA extracted from either sample type. The immunoSEQ Assay, a bias-controlled multiplex PCR, was used to amplify TCRbeta CDR3 regions from genomic DNA. The study's processing was this. Nucleated cell counts per sample were estimated from amplification of reference gene primers within the assay. Sequence reads were collapsed and filtered to measure the absolute abundance of every unique TCRbeta CDR3 rearrangement. For each sample, productive Simpson clonality was calculated by taking the square root of Simpson's diversity index across productive rearrangements. As stored in TCRdb, this immuneACCESS dataset retains in-frame rearrangements with V and J assigned. A fraction of the clones does not appear; measured against another copy, unresolved V genes explain less than half of the discrepancy, and the remainder lacks a known reason. V, J and clone size were drawn from that table, and D and trimming were deduced from the DNA. This sample lists 110,000 or so clones; around 81% were detected once. The leading ten clones occupy about 4.1% of the sample.

The chain is assembled from TRBV4-1 and TRBJ1-3, and 9 junction bases match TRBD1. The sample comprised peripheral blood. The clonotype was recovered from a human donor in a cohort sampled during active or convalescent COVID-19. In nucleotide form, the sequence is TGCGCCAGCAGCCCTATCGGGACAGGGTTAGGAAACACCATATATTTT. This gives the protein CASSPIGTGLGNTIYF.